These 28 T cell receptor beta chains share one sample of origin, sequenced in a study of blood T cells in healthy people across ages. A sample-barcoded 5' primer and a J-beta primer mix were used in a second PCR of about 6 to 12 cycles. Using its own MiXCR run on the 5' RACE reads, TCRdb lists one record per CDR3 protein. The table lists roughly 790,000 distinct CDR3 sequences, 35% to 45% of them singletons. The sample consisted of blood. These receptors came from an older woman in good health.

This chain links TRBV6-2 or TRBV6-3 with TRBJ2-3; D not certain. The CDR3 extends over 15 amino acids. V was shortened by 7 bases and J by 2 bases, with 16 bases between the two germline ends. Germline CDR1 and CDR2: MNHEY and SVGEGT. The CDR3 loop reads CASMDRSSLTDTQYF. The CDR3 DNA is TGTGCCAGCATGGACCGCAGCAGCCTCACAGATACGCAGTATTTT.

The CDR3 bases are TGTGCCAGCATCGGGACAGGGGACACTGAAGCTTTCTTT. Protein sequence: CASIGTGDTEAFF. The chain joins TRBV11-2 to TRBJ1-1; 10 bases align to TRBD1. Germline V gene data show CDR1 as SGHAT and CDR2 as FQNNGV. The V and J ends lost 7 bases and 3 bases, in that order; junction bases with no gene match: 2. This CDR3 region has 13 residues.

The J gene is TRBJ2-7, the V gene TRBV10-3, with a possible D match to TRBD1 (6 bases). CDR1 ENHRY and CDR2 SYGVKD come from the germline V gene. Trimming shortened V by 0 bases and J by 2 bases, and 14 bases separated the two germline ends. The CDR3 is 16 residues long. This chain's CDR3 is CAISESFWGPPYEQYF. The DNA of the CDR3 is TGTGCCATCAGTGAGTCCTTTTGGGGGCCGCCCTACGAGCAGTACTTC.

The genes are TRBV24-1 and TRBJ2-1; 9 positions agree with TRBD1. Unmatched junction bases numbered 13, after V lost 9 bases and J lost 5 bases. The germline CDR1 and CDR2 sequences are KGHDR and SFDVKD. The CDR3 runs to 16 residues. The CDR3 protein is CATAMGGQGWDNEQFF. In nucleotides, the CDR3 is TGTGCCACCGCCATGGGGGGACAGGGTTGGGACAATGAGCAGTTCTTC.

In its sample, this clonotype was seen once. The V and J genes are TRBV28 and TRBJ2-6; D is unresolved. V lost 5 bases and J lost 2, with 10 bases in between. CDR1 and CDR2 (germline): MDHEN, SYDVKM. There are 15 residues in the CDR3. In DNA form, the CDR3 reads TGTGCCAGCAGTCCAGGAACGCCTGGGGCCAACGTCCTGACTTTC. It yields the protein CASSPGTPGANVLTF. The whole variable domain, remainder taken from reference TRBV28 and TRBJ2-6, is DVKVTQSSRYLVKRTGEKVFLECVQDMDHENMFWYRQDPGLGLRLIYFSYDVKMKEKGDIPEGYSVSREKKERFSLILESASTNQTSMYLCASSPGTPGANVLTFGAGSRLTVL.

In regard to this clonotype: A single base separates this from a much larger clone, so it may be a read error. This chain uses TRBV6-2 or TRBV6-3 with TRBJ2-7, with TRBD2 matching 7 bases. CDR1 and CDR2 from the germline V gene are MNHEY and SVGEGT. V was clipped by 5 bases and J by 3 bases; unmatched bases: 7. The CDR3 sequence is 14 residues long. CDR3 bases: TGTGCCAGCAGTGACCGGGCTAGCGGCTACGAGCAGTACTTC. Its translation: CASSDRASGYEQYF.

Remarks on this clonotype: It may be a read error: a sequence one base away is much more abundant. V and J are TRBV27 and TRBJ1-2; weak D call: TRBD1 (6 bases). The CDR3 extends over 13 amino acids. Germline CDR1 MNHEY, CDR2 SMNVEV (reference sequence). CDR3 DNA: TGTGTCAGCAGTCTATCGACAGGTTGGGGCTACACCTTC. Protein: CVSSLSTGWGYTF.

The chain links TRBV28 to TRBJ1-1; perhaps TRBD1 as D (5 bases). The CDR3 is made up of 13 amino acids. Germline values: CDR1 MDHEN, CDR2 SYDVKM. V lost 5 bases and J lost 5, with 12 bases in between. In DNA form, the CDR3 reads TGTGCCAGCAGTACGCGGCCAGGGACTGAAGCTTTCTTT. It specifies CASSTRPGTEAFF.

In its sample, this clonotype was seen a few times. CDR3 protein: CASSYAAGALNEQFF. The CDR3 DNA reads as TGTGCCAGCAGTTACGCAGCGGGAGCACTCAATGAGCAGTTCTTC. The J gene is TRBJ2-1, the V gene TRBV6-2 or TRBV6-3; 8 bases align to TRBD2. The CDR3 is 15 residues long. Germline V gene data show CDR1 as MNHEY and CDR2 as SVGEGT. The J segment lost 6 bases and the V segment lost 2 bases, leaving 6 bases of the junction unmatched.

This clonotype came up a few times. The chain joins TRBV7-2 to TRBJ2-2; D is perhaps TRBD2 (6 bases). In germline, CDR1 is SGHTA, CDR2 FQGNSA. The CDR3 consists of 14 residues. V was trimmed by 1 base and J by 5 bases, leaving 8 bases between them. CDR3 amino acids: CASSLGRVTGELFF. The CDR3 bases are TGTGCCAGCAGCTTAGGGAGGGTTACCGGGGAGCTGTTTTTT.

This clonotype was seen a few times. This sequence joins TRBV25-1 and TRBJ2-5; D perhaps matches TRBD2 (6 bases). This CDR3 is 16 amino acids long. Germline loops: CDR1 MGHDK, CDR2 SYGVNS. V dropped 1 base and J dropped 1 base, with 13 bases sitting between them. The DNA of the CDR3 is TGTGCCAGCAGTGAATTTAGCGGAGTTTCCCAAGAGACCCAGTACTTC. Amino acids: CASSEFSGVSQETQYF.

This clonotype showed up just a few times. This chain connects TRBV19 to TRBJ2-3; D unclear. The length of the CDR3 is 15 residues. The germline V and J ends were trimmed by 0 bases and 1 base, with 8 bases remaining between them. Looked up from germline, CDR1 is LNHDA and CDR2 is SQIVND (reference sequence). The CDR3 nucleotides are TGTGCCAGTAGTATAGATGTGGTCGGCACAGATACGCAGTATTTT. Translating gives CASSIDVVGTDTQYF.

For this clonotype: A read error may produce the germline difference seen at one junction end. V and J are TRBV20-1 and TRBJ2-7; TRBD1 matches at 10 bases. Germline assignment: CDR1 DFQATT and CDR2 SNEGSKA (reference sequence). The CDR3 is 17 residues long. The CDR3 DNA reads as TGCAGTGCTCCTCCGGGACAGGGGATTTCGAGCTCCTACGGGCAGTACTTC. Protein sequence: CSAPPGQGISSSYGQYF.

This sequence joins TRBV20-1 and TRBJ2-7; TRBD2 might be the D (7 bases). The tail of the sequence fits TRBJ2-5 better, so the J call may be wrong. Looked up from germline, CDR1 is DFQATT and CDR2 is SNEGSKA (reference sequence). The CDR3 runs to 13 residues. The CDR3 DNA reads TGCAGTGCTAGTCCGGGGGGCTCAAAGACCCAGTACTTC. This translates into CSASPGGSKTQYF.

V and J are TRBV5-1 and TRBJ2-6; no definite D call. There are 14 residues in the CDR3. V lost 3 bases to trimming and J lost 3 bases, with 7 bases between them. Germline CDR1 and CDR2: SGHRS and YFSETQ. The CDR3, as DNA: TGCGCCAGCAGCTCCTGGATTGGGGCCAACGTCCTGACTTTC. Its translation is CASSSWIGANVLTF.

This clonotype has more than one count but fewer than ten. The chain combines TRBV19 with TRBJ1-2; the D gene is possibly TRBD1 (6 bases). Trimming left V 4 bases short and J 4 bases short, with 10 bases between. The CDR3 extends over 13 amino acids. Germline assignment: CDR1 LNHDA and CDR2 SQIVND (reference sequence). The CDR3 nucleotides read TGTGCCAGTAGTAGGGACACTTCCTATGGCTACACCTTC. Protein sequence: CASSRDTSYGYTF.

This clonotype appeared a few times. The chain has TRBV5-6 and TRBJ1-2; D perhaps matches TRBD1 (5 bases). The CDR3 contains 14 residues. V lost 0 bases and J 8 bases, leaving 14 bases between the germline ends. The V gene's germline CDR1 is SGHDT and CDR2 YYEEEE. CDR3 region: CASSLGWQGEGYTF. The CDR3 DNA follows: TGTGCCAGCAGCTTGGGTTGGCAGGGTGAAGGCTACACCTTC.

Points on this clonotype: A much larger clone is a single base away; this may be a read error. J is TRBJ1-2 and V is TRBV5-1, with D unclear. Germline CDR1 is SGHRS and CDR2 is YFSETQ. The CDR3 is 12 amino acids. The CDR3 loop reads CACSSGGYGYTF. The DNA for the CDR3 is TGCGCCTGCAGCTCGGGCGGCTATGGCTACACCTTC. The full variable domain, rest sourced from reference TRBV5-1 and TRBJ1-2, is KAGVTQTPRYLIKTRGQQVTLSCSPISGHRSVSWYQQTPGQGLQFLFEYFSETQRNKGNFPGRFSGRQFSNSRSEMNVSTLELGDSALYLCACSSGGYGYTFGSGTRLTVV.

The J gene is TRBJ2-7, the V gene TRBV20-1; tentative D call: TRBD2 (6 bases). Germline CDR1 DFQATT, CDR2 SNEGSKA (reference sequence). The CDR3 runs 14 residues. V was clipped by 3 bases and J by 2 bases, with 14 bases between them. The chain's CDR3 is CSARVGGETYEQYF. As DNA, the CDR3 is TGCAGTGCTAGGGTAGGCGGGGAGACCTACGAGCAGTACTTC.

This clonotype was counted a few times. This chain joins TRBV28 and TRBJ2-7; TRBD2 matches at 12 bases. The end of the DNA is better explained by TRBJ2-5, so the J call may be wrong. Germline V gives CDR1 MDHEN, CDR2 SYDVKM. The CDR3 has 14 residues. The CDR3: CASSPLAGGQTQYF. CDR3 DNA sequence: TGTGCCAGCAGTCCACTAGCGGGGGGCCAGACCCAGTACTTC.

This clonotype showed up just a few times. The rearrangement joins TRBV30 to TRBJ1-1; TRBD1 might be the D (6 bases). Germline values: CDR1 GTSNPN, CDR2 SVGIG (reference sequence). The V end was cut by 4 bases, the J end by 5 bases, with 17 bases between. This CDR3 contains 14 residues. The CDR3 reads CAWTVTGLPTEAFF. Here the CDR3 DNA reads TGTGCCTGGACCGTTACAGGGCTCCCTACTGAAGCTTTCTTT.

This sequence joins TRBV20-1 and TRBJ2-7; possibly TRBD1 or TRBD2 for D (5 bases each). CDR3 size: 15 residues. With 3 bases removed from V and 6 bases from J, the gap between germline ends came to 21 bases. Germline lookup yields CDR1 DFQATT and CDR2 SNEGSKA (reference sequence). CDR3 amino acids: CSASDLRDPRGEQYF. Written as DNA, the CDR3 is TGCAGTGCTAGTGACCTACGGGACCCCCGCGGCGAGCAGTACTTC.

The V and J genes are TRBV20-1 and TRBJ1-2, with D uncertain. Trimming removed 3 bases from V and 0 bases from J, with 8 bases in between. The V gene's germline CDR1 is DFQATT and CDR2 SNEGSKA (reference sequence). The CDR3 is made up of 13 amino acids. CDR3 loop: CSASAIANYGYTF. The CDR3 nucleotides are TGCAGTGCTAGTGCCATAGCTAACTATGGCTACACCTTC.

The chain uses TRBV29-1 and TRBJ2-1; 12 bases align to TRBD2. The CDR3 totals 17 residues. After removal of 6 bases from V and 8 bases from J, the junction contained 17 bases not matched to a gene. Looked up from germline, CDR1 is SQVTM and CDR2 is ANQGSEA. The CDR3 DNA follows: TGCAGCGTCCGCCCTGTTTGGACTAGCGGGGAGGGCGATGAGCAGTTCTTC. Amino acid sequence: CSVRPVWTSGEGDEQFF.

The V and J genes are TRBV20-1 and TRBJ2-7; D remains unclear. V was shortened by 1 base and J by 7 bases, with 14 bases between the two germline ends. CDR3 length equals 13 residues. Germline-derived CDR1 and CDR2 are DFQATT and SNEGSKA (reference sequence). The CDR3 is CSARGGTRNEQYF. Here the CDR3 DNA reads TGCAGTGCTAGAGGCGGTACCCGCAATGAGCAGTACTTC.

CDR3 sequence reads: CASSVATRDQETQYF. CDR3 nucleotides: TGTGCCAGCAGCGTAGCGACGCGGGACCAAGAGACCCAGTACTTC. The chain uses TRBV9 and TRBJ2-5; TRBD2 is a possible D gene (5 bases). Per the germline V gene, CDR1 is SGDLS and CDR2 is YYNGEE. This CDR3 spans 15 amino acids. The V gene lost 0 bases and the J gene lost 0 bases, with 9 bases spanning the gap. Full variable domain (outside the CDR3, taken from reference TRBV9 and TRBJ2-5): DSGVTQTPKHLITATGQRVTLRCSPRSGDLSVYWYQQSLDQGLQFLIQYYNGEERAKGNILERFSAQQFPDLHSELNLSSLELGDSALYFCASSVATRDQETQYFGPGTRLLVL.

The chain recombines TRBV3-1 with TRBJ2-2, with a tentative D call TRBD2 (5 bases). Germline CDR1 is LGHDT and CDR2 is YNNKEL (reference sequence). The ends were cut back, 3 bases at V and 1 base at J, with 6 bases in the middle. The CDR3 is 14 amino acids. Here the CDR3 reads CASSHGGNTGELFF. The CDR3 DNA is TGTGCCAGCAGCCACGGAGGGAACACCGGGGAGCTGTTTTTT.

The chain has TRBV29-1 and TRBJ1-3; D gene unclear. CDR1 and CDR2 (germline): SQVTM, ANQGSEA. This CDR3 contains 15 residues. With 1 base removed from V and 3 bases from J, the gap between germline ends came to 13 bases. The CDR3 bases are TGCAGCGTTGAAGGTTCCCAACACTATGGAAACACCATATATTTT. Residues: CSVEGSQHYGNTIYF.